Listed here are 19 T cell receptor delta chains from one sample, sequenced in a study of γδ T cells in repeated Plasmodium falciparum infection. Flow sorting of PBMC yielded separate Vgamma9/Vdelta2+ and Vdelta2-negative gammadelta T cell populations for bulk repertoire analysis. TCRdb fed the multiplex PCR reads to CATT. The table includes 70,000 to 95,000 delta-chain clones, almost 1.5% detected once. What was sequenced was gamma-delta T cells from blood. The receptors here all came from a pool of human donors (malaria-infected and uninfected, not separated).

A few counts support this clone. It is likely a read error: a sequence one base away is far more abundant. The same CDR3 also results from other DNA sequences found in this sample. This sequence joins TRDV2 and TRDJ1, with 9 positions matching TRDD3. No J gene was available from TCRdb, and it was assigned here by a germline match of the DNA. This CDR3 is 17 amino acids long. After removal of 2 bases from V and 0 bases from J, the junction contained 9 bases not matched to a gene. CDR1 is GEAIGNYY, CDR2 EKD, per germline. The CDR3 DNA is TGTGCCTGTGACAGATTACTGGGGGAAAAAAACACCGATAAACTCATCTTT. It specifies CACDRLLGEKNTDKLIF.

This clone was counted at least ten times. The chain is built from TRDV1 and TRDJ1; 10 bases fit TRDD3. This CDR3 comprises 19 residues. Germline CDR1 TSWWSYY, CDR2 QGS. V lost 2 bases and J lost 4; bases outside the gene matches: 16. The CDR3 DNA reads TGTGCTCTTGGGGAATTGAGGGTACTGGGGGATCAGGAGGGCGATAAACTCATCTTT. The encoded protein is CALGELRVLGDQEGDKLIF.

Points on this clone: This DNA's translation differs at residue 7 from TCRdb's protein, which comes from a much larger clone; a read error is likely, and the protein shown is translated from the DNA. The J gene is TRDJ1, the V gene TRDV1, with D unclear. TCRdb is silent on the J gene; assignment here came from matching the DNA to germline. V gave up 3 bases and J gave up 0 bases, with 20 bases separating them. The CDR3 consists of 18 residues. CDR1 and CDR2 from the germline V gene are TSWWSYY and QGS. DNA of the CDR3: TGTGCTCTTGGGGACCTCCGGATCCCCCGAAGGTACACCGATAAACTCATCTTT. It translates to CALGDLRIPRRYTDKLIF.

This clone was counted only a few times. The TCRdb protein comes from a much larger clone and disagrees with this DNA's translation at residue 3, likely due to a read error; the protein given here is derived from the DNA. V usage is TRDV1 and J usage is TRDJ1; a weak D match, TRDD3 (5 bases). CDR3 length: 20 residues. Germline loops: CDR1 TSWWSYY, CDR2 QGS. The CDR3 loop reads CAPGPISLALPRGDSDKLIF. The CDR3 coding sequence is TGTGCTCCTGGGCCTATCTCCCTGGCCCTCCCCCGAGGTGATTCCGATAAACTCATCTTT.

To note about this clone: For this DNA, TCRdb reports the protein of a much larger clone, which diverges at residue 10, most likely from a read error; the protein presented here is translated directly from the DNA. The chain couples TRDV2 to TRDJ1; a possible D gene is TRDD3 (6 bases). TCRdb records no J gene; here it was assigned by comparing the DNA to germline. The CDR3 runs to 16 residues. V dropped 0 bases and J dropped 2 bases, with 15 bases sitting between them. Germline V gene data show CDR1 as GEAIGNYY and CDR2 as EKD. The CDR3 coding sequence is TGTGCCTGTGACACCGTCGGGGATCGTGATACCGATAAACTCATCTTT. Amino acids: CACDTVGDRDTDKLIF.

A note on this clone: TCRdb has a much larger clone's protein, which differs at residue 19 from the translation of this DNA, likely because of a read error; what is shown is the protein translated from the DNA. The chain joins TRDV1 to TRDJ2; 8 bases map to TRDD3. The J gene, missing from TCRdb, was assigned here through DNA to germline matching. In germline, CDR1 is TSWWSYY, CDR2 QGS. The CDR3 consists of 23 residues. The CDR3 reads CALGDPPEGWGIVSIPLTTQLFF. The CDR3 region has the DNA TGTGCTCTTGGGGATCCCCCGGAAGGTTGGGGGATTGTGTCTATCCCTTTGACAACACAACTCTTCTTT.

This clone was detected ten times or more. The chain joins TRDV2 to TRDJ1; TRDD3 agrees at 10 bases. V gave up 0 bases and J gave up 0 bases; unmatched junction bases: 9. Germline lookup yields CDR1 GEAIGNYY and CDR2 EKD. The CDR3 length is 18 residues. CDR3 in DNA: TGTGCCTGTGACACCTTGGGGGATACCAGGGGGTACACCGATAAACTCATCTTT. It encodes CACDTLGDTRGYTDKLIF.

This clone was counted between two and nine times. The likely explanation is a read error, given a far larger clone one base away. Other DNA variants within this sample encode the same CDR3. The V gene call reads TRDV1; no J gene was called; the DNA was not compared with TRDD3, the D call given in the table. CDR1 and CDR2 (germline): TSWWSYY, QGS. The CDR3 length is 17 residues. CDR3 in DNA: TGTGCTCTTGGGGAACTGGGGACTCTCCTGTACACCGATAAACTCATCTTC. This sequence encodes CALGELGTLLYTDKLIF.

There are a few counts of this clone. A read error is likely here: a far larger clone is one base away. This sample includes further DNA sequences coding for the same CDR3. The J segment was not called; the V segment is TRDV2; no DNA check was done on the table's D call, TRDD3. CDR1 GEAIGNYY and CDR2 EKD come from the germline V gene. The CDR3 totals 17 residues. The DNA of the CDR3 is TGTGCCTGTGACACCGTGGGGGAGGCCCCGAGAACCGATAAACTAATCTTT. The encoded protein is CACDTVGEAPRTDKLIF.

This clone has just a few counts. One end of the junction is discordant with germline, which a read error may explain. The V and J genes are TRDV3 and TRDJ2; D is unclear. The CDR3 sequence is 16 residues long. Germline CDR1 and CDR2: TVYSNPD and GDNSRS (reference sequence). The CDR3: CAFSLPTISLTAQLFF. The CDR3 nucleotides read TGTGCCTTTAGTCTACCAACAATATCTTTGACAGCACAACTCTTCTTC.

This clone was counted a few times. TCRdb assigns this DNA the protein of a much larger clone, which departs from its translation at residue 13; this likely reflects a read error, and the protein shown comes from translating the DNA. The chain employs TRDV2 and TRDJ3; D is uncertain. TCRdb leaves out the J gene; it was filled in here by matching the DNA to germline. Germline lookup yields CDR1 GEAIGNYY and CDR2 EKD. The CDR3 runs to 20 residues. The CDR3 region is CACDTGVNPPNSRDTRQMFF. As DNA, the CDR3 is TGTGCCTGTGACACCGGAGTCAATCCTCCCAACTCCCGGGACACCCGACAGATGTTTTTC.

Concerning this clone: A read error may explain this, as a much larger clone is one base away. This specimen includes other DNA sequences encoding the same CDR3. This chain uses TRDV3 with TRDJ1, with 7 bases identical to TRDD3. V lost 2 bases, J lost 0 bases, and 12 bases stayed unmatched. CDR1 TVYSNPD and CDR2 GDNSRS come from the germline V gene (reference sequence). The CDR3 runs 16 residues. CDR3 DNA sequence: TGTGCCTTTTCCTATTTGGGGGACTCATACACCGATAAACTCATCTTT. This translates into CAFSYLGDSYTDKLIF.

With regard to this clone: A read error is the likely source, as a far larger clone sits one nucleotide away. This specimen includes other DNA sequences encoding the same CDR3. V is TRDV1 and J is TRDJ1; 12 positions match TRDD3. TCRdb leaves out the J gene; it was filled in here by matching the DNA to germline. The CDR3 has 23 residues. Germline V gene lookup returns CDR1 TSWWSYY and CDR2 QGS. V lost 5 bases, J lost 2 bases, and 27 bases stayed unmatched. Here the CDR3 reads CALGRRVVTRKLGDTPSTDKLIF. Written as DNA, the CDR3 is TGTGCTCTTGGGAGAAGGGTAGTTACCCGAAAACTGGGGGATACTCCTAGTACCGATAAACTCATCTTT.

The table lists this clone with a few counts. TCRdb lists the protein of a much larger clone for this DNA, which differs at residue 3, so this is likely a read error; the protein given here is translated from the DNA itself. This chain joins TRDV1 and TRDJ1; 12 nucleotides agree with TRDD3. This CDR3 is built from 20 residues. The V gene's germline CDR1 is TSWWSYY and CDR2 QGS. The CDR3 DNA sequence: TGTGCTCCTGGGGACCCCCCACCCACTGGGGGATACCTGTACACCGATAAACTCATCTTT. Amino acid sequence: CAPGDPPPTGGYLYTDKLIF.

This clone was counted many times. This chain connects TRDV1 to TRDJ1; D assignment may be TRDD2 or TRDD3 (5 bases each). Trimming shortened V by 2 bases and J by 0 bases, and 22 bases separated the two germline ends. The germline CDR1 and CDR2 sequences are TSWWSYY and QGS. The CDR3 contains 19 residues. CDR3 sequence: CALGEGGPLLLSYTDKLIF. The CDR3 DNA sequence: TGTGCTCTTGGGGAAGGGGGTCCCCTTCTACTGTCGTACACCGATAAACTCATCTTT.

This clone was picked up many times. The chain recombines TRDV1 with TRDJ1; 11 bases agree with TRDD3. The CDR3 loop spans 22 amino acids. Germline trimming cut 2 bases from V and 6 bases from J; bases unmatched to any gene: 26. CDR1 TSWWSYY and CDR2 QGS come from the germline V gene. CDR3: CALGEIPPKPMGDTRNGNKLIF. The CDR3 bases are TGTGCTCTTGGGGAAATCCCCCCTAAACCAATGGGGGATACGCGAAATGGCAATAAACTCATCTTT.

J is TRDJ1 and V is TRDV1; D may be TRDD3 (5 bases). The J gene, not given by TCRdb, was assigned here from a germline match of the nucleotide sequence. Trimming took 6 bases from V and 3 from J, leaving 26 bases between them. CDR3 length equals 18 residues. From germline, CDR1 is TSWWSYY and CDR2 QGS. CDR3 nucleotides: TGTGCTCTTGGTGGTTTAATCCCCGGGGGCCGGGGGGCCGATAAACTCATCTTT. Protein: CALGGLIPGGRGADKLIF.

This clone was detected only a few times. Since a far larger clone is one base different, this is likely a read error. The same CDR3 can be traced to other DNA sequences in this sample. The chain combines TRDV1 with TRDJ1, with D perhaps TRDD3 (5 bases). Assignment of the J gene here rests on matching the DNA to germline, because TCRdb gives none. The CDR3 runs to 16 residues. The V gene's germline CDR1 is TSWWSYY and CDR2 QGS. The CDR3, as DNA: TGTGCCCTTGGGATCGAACAGCCCGCATACACCGATAAACTCATCTTT. Translating it yields CALGIEQPAYTDKLIF.

This clone has a handful of counts. A far more abundant clone sits one base away, making this likely a read error. Additional DNA sequences in this sample encode the identical CDR3. The chain carries TRDV1 and TRDJ1; TRDD3 aligns across 12 bases. Germline matching of the DNA provided the J gene here, since TCRdb leaves it blank. The CDR3 runs to 26 residues. Germline CDR1 and CDR2: TSWWSYY and QGS. The V gene end was trimmed by 5 bases and the J gene end by 2 bases; junction bases not matched to a gene: 36. This CDR3 reads CALGNNPPSYLIWGIRENGETDKLIF. The DNA for the CDR3 is TGTGCTCTTGGGAACAACCCGCCTTCCTACCTAATCTGGGGGATACGCGAGAACGGGGAAACCGATAAACTCATCTTT.